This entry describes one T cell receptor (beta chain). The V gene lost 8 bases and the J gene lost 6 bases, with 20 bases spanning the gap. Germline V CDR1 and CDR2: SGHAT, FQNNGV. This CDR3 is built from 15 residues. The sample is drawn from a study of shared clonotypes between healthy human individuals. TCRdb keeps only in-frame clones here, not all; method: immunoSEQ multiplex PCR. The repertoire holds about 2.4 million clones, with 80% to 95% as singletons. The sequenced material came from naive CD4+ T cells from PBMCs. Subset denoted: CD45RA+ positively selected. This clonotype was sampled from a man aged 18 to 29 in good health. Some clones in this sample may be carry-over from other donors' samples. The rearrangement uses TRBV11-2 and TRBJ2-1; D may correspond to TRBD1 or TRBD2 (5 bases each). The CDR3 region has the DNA TGTGCCAGCTCCCCGAGAGGGGAAAGTAGCAATGAGCAGTTCTTC. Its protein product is CASSPRGESSNEQFF.